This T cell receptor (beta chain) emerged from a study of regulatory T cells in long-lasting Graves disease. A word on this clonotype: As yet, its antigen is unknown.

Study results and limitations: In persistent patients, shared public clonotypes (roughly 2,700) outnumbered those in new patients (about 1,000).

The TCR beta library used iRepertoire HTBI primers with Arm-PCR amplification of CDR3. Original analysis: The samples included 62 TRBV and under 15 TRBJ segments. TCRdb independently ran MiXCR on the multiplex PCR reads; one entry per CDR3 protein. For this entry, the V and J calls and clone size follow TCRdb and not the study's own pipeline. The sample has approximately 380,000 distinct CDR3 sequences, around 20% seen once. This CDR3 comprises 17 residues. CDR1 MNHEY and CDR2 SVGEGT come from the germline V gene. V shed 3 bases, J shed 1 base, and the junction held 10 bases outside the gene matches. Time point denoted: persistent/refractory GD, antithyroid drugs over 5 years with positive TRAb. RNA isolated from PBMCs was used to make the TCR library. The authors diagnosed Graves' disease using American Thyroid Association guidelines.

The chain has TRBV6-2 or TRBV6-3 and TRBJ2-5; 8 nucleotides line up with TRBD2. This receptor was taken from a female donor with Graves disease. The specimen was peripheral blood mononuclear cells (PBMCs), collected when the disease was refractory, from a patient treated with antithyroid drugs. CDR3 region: CASSYGTGRVSQETQYF. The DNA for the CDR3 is TGTGCCAGCAGTTATGGTACCGGGAGGGTCTCCCAAGAGACCCAGTACTTC.